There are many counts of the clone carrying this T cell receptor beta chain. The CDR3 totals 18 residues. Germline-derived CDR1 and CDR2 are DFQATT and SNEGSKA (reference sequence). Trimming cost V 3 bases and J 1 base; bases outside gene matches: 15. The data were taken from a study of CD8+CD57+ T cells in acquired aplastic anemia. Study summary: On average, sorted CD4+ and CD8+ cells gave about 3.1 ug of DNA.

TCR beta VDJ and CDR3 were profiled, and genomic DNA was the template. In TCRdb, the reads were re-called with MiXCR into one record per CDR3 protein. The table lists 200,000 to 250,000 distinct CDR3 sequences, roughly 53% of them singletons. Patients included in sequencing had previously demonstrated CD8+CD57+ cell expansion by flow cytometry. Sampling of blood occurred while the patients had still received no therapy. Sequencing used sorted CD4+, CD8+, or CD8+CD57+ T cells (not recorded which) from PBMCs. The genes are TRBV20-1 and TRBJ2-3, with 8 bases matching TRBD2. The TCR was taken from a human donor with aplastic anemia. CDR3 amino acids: CSARGSRGGPSRTDTQYF. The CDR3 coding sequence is TGCAGTGCTAGGGGTAGCCGGGGGGGGCCGTCACGCACAGATACGCAGTATTTT.